Below are 14 T cell receptor beta chains sequenced from a single sample in a study of shared clonotypes between healthy human individuals. TCRdb's table, derived via immunoSEQ multiplex PCR, lists solely in-frame clones and lacks some. Altogether fewer than 2.5 million clones are present, 93% being singletons, with the ten largest covering 0.36%. Sequencing used naive CD4+ T cells from PBMCs. The subset: CD45RA+ positively selected. These receptors originate from a man between 18 and 29 years old in good health. Some clones in this sample may be carry-over from other donors' samples.

The V call is TRBV27, the J call TRBJ1-1; D is unclear. Germline assignment: CDR1 MNHEY and CDR2 SMNVEV (reference sequence). The CDR3 covers 15 residues. V dropped 5 bases and J dropped 0 bases, with 13 bases sitting between them. The chain's CDR3 is CASSVNSPMNTEAFF. The CDR3 bases are TGTGCCAGCAGTGTCAACAGCCCAATGAACACTGAAGCTTTCTTT.

The genes are TRBV5-1 and TRBJ1-5, with D unresolved. This CDR3 has 15 residues. Looked up from germline, CDR1 is SGHRS and CDR2 is YFSETQ. V lost 0 bases and J 4 bases, leaving 11 bases between the germline ends. CDR3 DNA sequence: TGCGCCAGCAGCTTGGAAGGGTGGGGAAATCAGCCCCAGCATTTT. Protein product: CASSLEGWGNQPQHF.

The CDR3 spells CASSYTAWMDGYTF. CDR3 DNA: TGTGCCAGCAGTTACACGGCCTGGATGGATGGCTACACCTTC. V and J are TRBV6-5 and TRBJ1-2; D remains unclear. Germline CDR1 and CDR2: MNHEY and SVGAGI. This CDR3 spans 14 amino acids. V dropped 2 bases and J dropped 6 bases, with 13 bases sitting between them.

This chain links TRBV5-1 with TRBJ2-2; TRBD2 matches 10 bases. Germline loops: CDR1 SGHRS, CDR2 YFSETQ. Trimming took 0 bases from V and 5 from J; bases not matched to a gene: 7. CDR3 size: 17 residues. For the CDR3, the DNA is TGCGCCAGCAGCTTGGGGGTAGCGGGAGGACTGACCGGGGAGCTGTTTTTT. Residues: CASSLGVAGGLTGELFF.

J is TRBJ1-2 and V is TRBV9, with D possibly matching TRBD1 (6 bases). This CDR3 region has 15 residues. The V gene lost 4 bases and the J gene lost 4 bases, with 17 bases spanning the gap. Germline V CDR1 and CDR2: SGDLS, YYNGEE. CDR3 sequence (DNA): TGTGCCAGCAGCCCCAGGACAGCCGAACCCTATGGCTACACCTTC. Its protein product is CASSPRTAEPYGYTF.

V gene TRBV7-3 combines with J gene TRBJ2-3; 8 nucleotides line up with TRBD2. The CDR3 runs to 15 residues. With 2 bases clipped from V and 6 bases from J, the junction kept 7 bases outside the gene matches. Germline values: CDR1 SGHTA, CDR2 FQGTGA. The CDR3 bases are TGTGCCAGCAGCTTACGAGCGGGAGATCGGGATACGCAGTATTTT. Translation: CASSLRAGDRDTQYF. The full variable domain, its missing parts supplied by reference TRBV7-3 and TRBJ2-3, is GAGVSQTPSNKVTEKGKYVELRCDPISGHTALYWYRQSLGQGPEFLIYFQGTGAADDSGLPNDRFFAVRPEGSVSTLKIQRTERGDSAVYLCASSLRAGDRDTQYFGPGTRLTVL.

The rearrangement links TRBV19 to TRBJ1-1; 10 bases are a match to TRBD1. V was clipped by 8 bases and J by 0 bases; unmatched bases: 3. Looked up from germline, CDR1 is LNHDA and CDR2 is SQIVND (reference sequence). This CDR3 is 14 amino acids long. The CDR3 reads CASDRGRMNTEAFF. CDR3 sequence (DNA): TGTGCCAGTGACAGGGGGCGGATGAACACTGAAGCTTTCTTT.

This clone was counted between two and nine times. The V call is TRBV28, the J call TRBJ2-7, with 10 bases lining up with TRBD1. Trimming took 6 bases from V and 2 from J; bases not matched to a gene: 10. The CDR3 consists of 16 residues. CDR1 MDHEN and CDR2 SYDVKM come from the germline V gene. The CDR3 loop reads CASRPNFGTGAYEQYF. The CDR3 bases are TGTGCCAGCAGGCCAAACTTTGGGACAGGGGCCTACGAGCAGTACTTC.

The chain uses TRBV29-1 and TRBJ2-3, with D tentatively TRBD1 (6 bases). Germline values: CDR1 SQVTM, CDR2 ANQGSEA. V shed 3 bases and J shed 2 bases, with 18 bases lying between them. The CDR3 is 16 residues long. CDR3 amino acids: CSVDGYQGQTTDTQYF. CDR3 DNA sequence: TGCAGCGTTGATGGGTACCAAGGACAGACCACAGATACGCAGTATTTT.

CDR3 in amino acids: CASSPRGFARDIQYF. The CDR3 nucleotides are TGTGCCAGCAGCCCGAGGGGGTTTGCCAGGGACATTCAGTACTTC. V is TRBV5-4 and J is TRBJ2-4, with TRBD1 as a possible D gene (6 bases). The CDR3 covers 15 residues. The V gene lost 4 bases and the J gene lost 8 bases, with 19 bases spanning the gap. The germline CDR1 and CDR2 sequences are SGHNT and YYREEE (reference sequence).

This chain connects TRBV5-4 to TRBJ2-1; TRBD2 might be the D (6 bases). With 3 bases removed from V and 9 bases from J, the gap between germline ends came to 13 bases. Germline lookup yields CDR1 SGHNT and CDR2 YYREEE (reference sequence). CDR3 length: 13 residues. CDR3 DNA sequence: TGTGCCAGCAGCTCGGGAGTGATCGGTGAGCAGTTCTTC. It yields the protein CASSSGVIGEQFF.

The chain combines TRBV4-3 with TRBJ2-2; possibly TRBD2 for D (5 bases). The CDR3 has 14 residues. V was clipped by 3 bases and J by 4 bases, with 9 bases between them. Germline-derived CDR1 and CDR2 are LGHNA and YSLEER. The CDR3 DNA is TGCGCCAGCAGCCAGGACTCACGCACCGGGGAGCTGTTTTTT. Protein: CASSQDSRTGELFF.

J is TRBJ1-1 and V is TRBV28; TRBD1 matches at 8 bases. V lost 4 bases and J lost 1; bases outside the gene matches: 5. CDR1 is MDHEN, CDR2 SYDVKM, per germline. The CDR3 has 15 residues. The CDR3 DNA sequence: TGTGCCAGCAGTTCGAGTGGGACAGGGAACACTGAAGCTTTCTTT. This encodes CASSSSGTGNTEAFF.

V gene TRBV6-1 combines with J gene TRBJ1-4; 7 bases fit TRBD1. The ends lost 4 bases at V and 8 bases at J; junction bases unmatched: 10. The CDR3 runs 15 residues. The germline V gene has CDR1 MNHNS and CDR2 SASEGT. The CDR3 DNA reads TGTGCCAGCAGTGCCCGGACAGGAGGAAACGAAAAACTGTTTTTT. Translation gives CASSARTGGNEKLFF.